This entry lists 24 T cell receptor beta chains sequenced from one sample in a study of read filtering for tumor transcriptome and immune sequencing (dated by TCRdb to about 2020). These reads were obtained on an Illumina HiSeq 4000. The Immunoverse kit was used to build TCR libraries from around 420 ng RNA, with molecular barcoded adaptors covering alpha/delta and beta/gamma chains. TCRdb handled the public reads itself, with Q25 trimming in fastp and clone calling in MiXCR, and kept productive beta chains. All rows with the same CDR3 protein become a single entry with the most common DNA and genes. The table for this sample lists 50,000 to 65,000 distinct CDR3 sequences; around 12% of them were counted only once. More than 15% of the sample lies in the top ten. Sequenced: a population of CD138-negative cells sorted from bone marrow. The sample's cell subset or site label, in plain terms: bone marrow mononuclear cells depleted of CD138+ plasma/myeloma cells by negative magnetic selection. These receptor sequences come from a donor aged 40 or over with multiple myeloma.

The sample holds many counts of this clonotype. The V gene is TRBV2, the J gene TRBJ2-3; D is unresolved. Germline V lookup: CDR1 SNHLY, CDR2 FYNNEI. CDR3 length: 14 residues. Trimming removed 0 bases at V and 2 bases at J, with 6 bases between. The CDR3 loop reads CASSEAAPTDTQYF. The DNA of the CDR3 is TGTGCCAGCAGTGAAGCAGCACCCACAGATACGCAGTATTTT.

The genes are TRBV20-1 and TRBJ2-1; 11 positions agree with TRBD1. V gave up 1 base and J gave up 7 bases; unmatched junction bases: 6. Looked up from germline, CDR1 is DFQATT and CDR2 is SNEGSKA (reference sequence). This CDR3 spans 15 amino acids. The DNA of the CDR3 is TGCAGTGCTAGAGTCGGGACAGGGGGTCGAAATGAGCAGTTCTTC. Translation: CSARVGTGGRNEQFF.

This clonotype was counted many times. This chain joins TRBV14 and TRBJ2-7; the match to TRBD2 covers 7 bases. This CDR3 spans 12 amino acids. Unmatched junction bases numbered 5, after V lost 6 bases and J lost 6 bases. Germline V CDR1 and CDR2: SGHDN, FVKESK. CDR3 loop: CASRWSGGEQYF. The CDR3 DNA follows: TGTGCCAGCAGATGGTCGGGGGGCGAGCAGTACTTC.

This clonotype came up a few times. The rearrangement uses TRBV28 and TRBJ1-3, with 7 bases aligning to TRBD1. This CDR3 has 16 residues. CDR1 is MDHEN, CDR2 SYDVKM, per germline. The trim removed 3 bases at V and 0 bases at J, leaving 5 bases unmatched. In DNA, the CDR3 is TGTGCCAGCAGTTTGCTAACAGGGGCCTCTGGAAACACCATATATTTT. This gives the protein CASSLLTGASGNTIYF.

In the case of this clonotype: Since a much larger clone is just one base distant, this may be a read error. The chain is built from TRBV6-2 or TRBV6-3 and TRBJ2-3; D might be TRBD2 (6 bases). CDR3 length: 17 residues. Looked up from germline, CDR1 is MNHEY and CDR2 is SVGEGT. Trimming left V 5 bases short and J 4 bases short, with 22 bases between. This CDR3 reads CASSPPGLPFGADTQYF. CDR3 bases: TGTGCCAGCAGTCCCCCGGGACTCCCCTTCGGCGCAGATACGCAGTATTTT.

This clonotype has ten or more counts. The V gene is TRBV6-1, the J gene TRBJ1-1; unclear D gene. Trimming cost V 6 bases and J 11 bases, with 13 bases left between them. Germline lookup yields CDR1 MNHNS and CDR2 SASEGT. This CDR3 contains 11 residues. CDR3 in amino acids: CASSATVGAFF. CDR3 coding DNA: TGTGCCAGCAGCGCCACCGTGGGTGCTTTCTTT.

The gene calls are TRBV6-4 and TRBJ2-5; 12 bases map to TRBD1. There are 21 residues in the CDR3. Trimming cost V 2 bases and J 2 bases; bases outside gene matches: 18. The germline V gene has CDR1 MRHNA and CDR2 SNTAGT. CDR3 nucleotides: TGTGCCAGCAGTGACCTGGGGGACAGGGGGCCGCGAGTGGGGGAACAAGAGACCCAGTACTTC. It translates to CASSDLGDRGPRVGEQETQYF.

This clonotype was picked up many times. The gene calls are TRBV6-6 and TRBJ1-4, with unresolved D. Trimming stripped 0 bases from V and 8 bases from J, with 4 bases between. This CDR3 contains 12 residues. Germline loops: CDR1 MNHNY, CDR2 SVGAGI (reference sequence). DNA for the CDR3: TGTGCCAGCAGTTACTCGAAGGAAAAACTGTTTTTT. Protein sequence: CASSYSKEKLFF.

This clonotype occurred many times. The V gene is TRBV5-1, the J gene TRBJ1-1; D not certain. V was trimmed by 1 base and J by 0 bases, leaving 10 bases between them. This CDR3 region has 15 residues. Germline CDR1 and CDR2: SGHRS and YFSETQ. The CDR3 loop reads CASSLMLDVNTEAFF. CDR3 in DNA: TGCGCCAGCAGCTTGATGTTGGACGTGAACACTGAAGCTTTCTTT. Looking up the rest from reference TRBV5-1 and TRBJ1-1 gives the full variable domain: KAGVTQTPRYLIKTRGQQVTLSCSPISGHRSVSWYQQTPGQGLQFLFEYFSETQRNKGNFPGRFSGRQFSNSRSEMNVSTLELGDSALYLCASSLMLDVNTEAFFGQGTRLTVV.

This clonotype was detected only once. With only one base between it and a far larger clone, this is likely a read error. The J gene is TRBJ1-1, the V gene TRBV4-3, with D possibly TRBD1 on 6 matching bases. Germline CDR1 is LGHNA and CDR2 is YSLEER. The CDR3 consists of 16 residues. For the CDR3, the DNA is TGCGCCAGCAGCCAAGATCGATACAGGGCGAACACTGGAGCTTTCTTT. The encoded protein is CASSQDRYRANTGAFF.

This clonotype was observed many times. The chain employs TRBV5-1 and TRBJ1-1; D remains unclear. The CDR3 runs to 14 residues. CDR1 and CDR2 (germline): SGHRS, YFSETQ. V was cut by 0 bases and J by 2 bases, with 8 bases left in between. The CDR3 DNA is TGCGCCAGCAGCTTGGCCCAGACCAACACTGAAGCTTTCTTT. Translating it yields CASSLAQTNTEAFF.

CDR3 sequence reads: CASSSWGADGNTIYF. CDR3 nucleotide sequence: TGCGCCAGCAGCTCCTGGGGGGCAGATGGAAACACCATATATTTT. This chain connects TRBV5-1 to TRBJ1-3, with TRBD1 as a possible D gene (6 bases). Germline CDR1 and CDR2: SGHRS and YFSETQ. V gave up 3 bases and J gave up 3 bases, with 13 bases separating them. The CDR3 consists of 15 residues. Using reference TRBV5-1 and TRBJ1-3 for the parts outside the CDR3, the full variable domain is KAGVTQTPRYLIKTRGQQVTLSCSPISGHRSVSWYQQTPGQGLQFLFEYFSETQRNKGNFPGRFSGRQFSNSRSEMNVSTLELGDSALYLCASSSWGADGNTIYFGEGSWLTVV.

There are many counts of this clonotype. The rearrangement uses TRBV20-1 and TRBJ2-7; 7 nucleotides align to TRBD1. The CDR3 length is 13 residues. Losses at the gene ends were 6 bases for V and 3 bases for J; bases not matched to a gene: 8. Germline CDR1 DFQATT, CDR2 SNEGSKA (reference sequence). The CDR3 nucleotides are TGCAGTGCCCAGGGACAGAATTACTACGAGCAGTACTTC. Translation: CSAQGQNYYEQYF.

This clonotype showed up many times. The V call is TRBV2, the J call TRBJ1-5; no definite D call. Germline CDR1 and CDR2: SNHLY and FYNNEI. Trimming took off 1 base at V and 5 bases at J, with 9 bases between the two ends. This CDR3 contains 14 residues. Here the CDR3 reads CASSEGGSHQPQHF. CDR3 nucleotide sequence: TGTGCCAGCAGTGAAGGCGGCAGCCATCAGCCCCAGCATTTT.

Note on this clonotype: A much more abundant neighbour one base away suggests this may be a read error. The chain links TRBV5-1 to TRBJ2-7; D is unresolved. In germline, CDR1 is SGHRS, CDR2 YFSETQ. The CDR3 sequence is 12 residues long. The CDR3 region has the DNA TGCGCCTGCAGCTTGGTAGCTGACGAGCAGTACTTC. The encoded protein is CACSLVADEQYF.

This clonotype occurred many times. DNA of the CDR3: TGTGCCAGCAGTGAAGGTGGGGCTCAAGAGACCCAGTACTTC. As protein: CASSEGGAQETQYF. The J gene is TRBJ2-5, the V gene TRBV6-1; tentative D call: TRBD1 (5 bases). In germline, CDR1 is MNHNS, CDR2 SASEGT. Trimming pared 1 base from V and 2 bases from J, leaving 8 bases between. The CDR3 has 14 residues.

This clonotype came up many times. V and J are TRBV5-1 and TRBJ2-7, with D possibly TRBD1 on 6 matching bases. V lost 3 bases, J lost 3 bases, and 10 bases lay in between. The CDR3 extends over 13 amino acids. Germline V gene lookup returns CDR1 SGHRS and CDR2 YFSETQ. The CDR3 loop reads CASSSGTNYEQYF. The CDR3 DNA follows: TGCGCCAGCAGCTCCGGGACAAACTACGAGCAGTACTTC.

This clonotype occurred many times. The chain carries TRBV7-3 and TRBJ2-1, with 7 bases aligning to TRBD1. The CDR3 extends over 16 amino acids. The ends lost 5 bases at V and 0 bases at J; junction bases unmatched: 7. Germline values: CDR1 SGHTA, CDR2 FQGTGA. CDR3 sequence reads: CASSARDSSSYNEQFF. As DNA, the CDR3 is TGTGCCAGCAGCGCACGGGACAGTAGCTCCTACAATGAGCAGTTCTTC.

This clonotype has a count of ten or more. The chain links TRBV10-3 to TRBJ2-1, with D perhaps matching TRBD2 (6 bases). V was pared by 0 bases and J by 9 bases, with 18 bases between. Germline CDR1 reads ENHRY; CDR2 reads SYGVKD. The CDR3 extends over 16 amino acids. The CDR3: CAISESITSLGGEQFF. The CDR3 nucleotides read TGTGCCATCAGTGAGTCTATAACTAGCCTTGGTGGTGAGCAGTTCTTC.

This clonotype has ten or more counts. The chain joins TRBV14 to TRBJ2-7, with a weak D call TRBD1 (5 bases). This CDR3 spans 13 amino acids. Between the trimmed V and J ends, which lost 1 base and 2 bases, there was a span of 6 bases. CDR1 is SGHDN and CDR2 is FVKESK in the germline V gene. In DNA, the CDR3 is TGTGCCAGCAGCCAAGTCAGGGCCTACGAGCAGTACTTC. As protein: CASSQVRAYEQYF.

This clonotype was found many times. This likely comes from a read error, as the CDR3 has no conserved phenylalanine or tryptophan at its end. This sequence joins TRBV20-1 and TRBJ2-1; 11 bases map to TRBD2. This CDR3 has 16 residues. V was clipped by 6 bases and J by 8 bases; unmatched bases: 15. Germline V CDR1 and CDR2: DFQATT, SNEGSKA (reference sequence). CDR3 DNA: TGCAGTGCCTACCCTAGACTAGCGGGGTTGCAGGATGAGCAGTTCCTC. Translated, it gives CSAYPRLAGLQDEQFL.

Many counts were recorded for this clonotype. This sequence joins TRBV12-3 or TRBV12-4 and TRBJ2-1, with D perhaps matching TRBD1 or TRBD2 (6 bases each). Trimming took off 2 bases at V and 6 bases at J, with 14 bases between the two ends. The CDR3 extends over 15 amino acids. The DNA of the CDR3 is TGTGCCAGCAGTTTATGGGGGTCGGGGGCCAATGAGCAGTTCTTC. This translates into CASSLWGSGANEQFF.

This clonotype was seen ten or more times. The chain has TRBV6-2 or TRBV6-3 and TRBJ2-1; D is perhaps TRBD2 (7 bases). The CDR3 is made up of 14 amino acids. Trimming removed 6 bases at V and 9 bases at J, with 18 bases between. Per germline, CDR1 MNHEY and CDR2 SVGEGT. The DNA of the CDR3 is TGTGCCAGCAGCCGGGGGGCGCGAAGCGTTGAGCAGTTCTTC. This sequence encodes CASSRGARSVEQFF.

At least ten counts were recorded for this clonotype. The CDR3 here is CASDTGGSYNEQFF. Here the CDR3 DNA reads TGTGCCAGCGATACAGGGGGATCCTACAATGAGCAGTTCTTC. The chain links TRBV12-3 or TRBV12-4 to TRBJ2-1; 8 bases line up with TRBD1. The CDR3 contains 14 residues. With 8 bases clipped from V and 1 base from J, the junction kept 4 bases outside the gene matches.